These T cell receptor beta chains were read from a single sample in a study of blood T cell repertoires in COVID-19. Clones were read by immunoSEQ multiplex PCR, and TCRdb kept only the in-frame ones, dropping some. Of some 330,000 clones listed, 85% to 90% are singletons. Input material: peripheral blood. These TCRs come from a woman in her 30s with COVID-19, enrolled during active disease. Both conserved end residues are part of each CDR3. D genes are given only for firm matches. Where a row states a size, it is once, few, many or the class of an expanded clone; other rows omit it.

d_gene: .; v_gene: TRBV5-6; abundance: .; j_gene: TRBJ1-1; CDR3nt: TGTGCCAGCAGCTTTGGGGGGTCTTGGAATGGGAACACTGAAGCTTTCTTT; CDR3aa: CASSFGGSWNGNTEAFF
d_gene: .; v_gene: TRBV12-3/TRBV12-4; abundance: once; j_gene: TRBJ1-1; CDR3nt: TGTGCCAGCAGGAGGGTTGGTACTGAAGCTTTCTTT; CDR3aa: CASRRVGTEAFF
d_gene: TRBD1; v_gene: TRBV19; abundance: .; j_gene: TRBJ2-3; CDR3nt: TGTGCCAGTAGACGACAGGGGGCGGCAGATACGCAGTATTTT; CDR3aa: CASRRQGAADTQYF
d_gene: .; v_gene: TRBV19; abundance: .; j_gene: TRBJ2-3; CDR3nt: TGTGCCAGTAGTATAGCTAGCCCTCCGGATACGCAGTATTTT; CDR3aa: CASSIASPPDTQYF
d_gene: .; v_gene: TRBV28; abundance: .; j_gene: TRBJ1-2; CDR3nt: TGTGCCAGCAGCCTGGCCAGGGTGGGAAACTATGGCTACACCTTC; CDR3aa: CASSLARVGNYGYTF
d_gene: .; v_gene: TRBV2; abundance: .; j_gene: TRBJ1-2; CDR3nt: TGTGCCAGCAGCGCGGACAGCGACTATGGCTACACCTTC; CDR3aa: CASSADSDYGYTF
d_gene: .; v_gene: TRBV3-1/TRBV3-2; abundance: .; j_gene: TRBJ2-3; CDR3nt: TGTGCCAGCAGCTCAAGTGGAGGGACCTCGATGGGTACGCAGTATTTT; CDR3aa: CASSSSGGTSMGTQYF
d_gene: TRBD2; v_gene: TRBV27; abundance: .; j_gene: TRBJ2-1; CDR3nt: TGTGCCAGCAGTTCTGGCGGGGGGTCCTACAATGAGCAGTTCTTC; CDR3aa: CASSSGGGSYNEQFF
d_gene: .; v_gene: TRBV29-1; abundance: .; j_gene: TRBJ2-3; CDR3nt: TGCAGCGTTGATCCGTCGGGGAGGACAGATACGCAGTATTTT; CDR3aa: CSVDPSGRTDTQYF
d_gene: TRBD1; v_gene: TRBV6-5; abundance: .; j_gene: TRBJ2-1; CDR3nt: TGTGCCAGCAGGCCAACAGGGGAGATATACAATGAGCAGTTCTTC; CDR3aa: CASRPTGEIYNEQFF
d_gene: .; v_gene: TRBV7-7; abundance: .; j_gene: TRBJ2-2; CDR3nt: TGTGCTAGCAGCCCCCAACCCCCCTCGAGCACCGGGGAGCTGTTTTTT; CDR3aa: CASSPQPPSSTGELFF
d_gene: .; v_gene: TRBV4-1; abundance: .; j_gene: TRBJ1-2; CDR3nt: TGCGCCAGCAGCCAAGAATTCAGGGCTTTTCCCAATGGCTACACCTTC; CDR3aa: CASSQEFRAFPNGYTF
d_gene: .; v_gene: TRBV19; abundance: .; j_gene: TRBJ2-3; CDR3nt: TGTGCCTCCCGAAGGGGGGGGTCTGGAGGGGATACGCAGTATTTT; CDR3aa: CASRRGGSGGDTQYF
d_gene: TRBD2; v_gene: TRBV24-1; abundance: .; j_gene: TRBJ2-3; CDR3nt: TGTGCCACCAGCGGGGGGCGGGAGGTAGATACGCAGTATTTT; CDR3aa: CATSGGREVDTQYF
d_gene: TRBD1; v_gene: TRBV9; abundance: .; j_gene: TRBJ2-7; CDR3nt: TGTGCCAGCAGCCCCACGGGACAGGGAAACTACGAGCAGTACTTC; CDR3aa: CASSPTGQGNYEQYF
d_gene: .; v_gene: TRBV6-5; abundance: .; j_gene: TRBJ1-2; CDR3nt: TGTGCCACCGCTAAAGGGAGTTTTGGCTACACCTTC; CDR3aa: CATAKGSFGYTF
d_gene: .; v_gene: TRBV12-3/TRBV12-4; abundance: .; j_gene: TRBJ2-5; CDR3nt: TGTGCCAGCAGCCTCCCAGGGAAGGAGACCCAGTACTTC; CDR3aa: CASSLPGKETQYF
d_gene: TRBD1; v_gene: TRBV27; abundance: .; j_gene: TRBJ1-1; CDR3nt: TGTGCCAGCAGGACAGGGGTATGGCCTTTCTTT; CDR3aa: CASRTGVWPFF
d_gene: .; v_gene: TRBV2; abundance: .; j_gene: TRBJ1-2; CDR3nt: TGTGCCAGCAGTGTCGGCTATGGCTACACCTTC; CDR3aa: CASSVGYGYTF
d_gene: .; v_gene: TRBV3-1/TRBV3-2; abundance: .; j_gene: TRBJ1-5; CDR3nt: TGTGCCAGCAGCCGAACTCTCGCTCAGCCCCAGCATTTT; CDR3aa: CASSRTLAQPQHF
d_gene: .; v_gene: TRBV5-1; abundance: .; j_gene: TRBJ2-2; CDR3nt: TGCGCCAGCAGCCCCCCCGGCGGGGCGCGGACCGGGGAGCTGTTTTTT; CDR3aa: CASSPPGGARTGELFF
d_gene: .; v_gene: TRBV12-3/TRBV12-4; abundance: few; j_gene: TRBJ1-2; CDR3nt: TGTGCCAGCAGTCTCCGAACCCAGGGAGGCTACACCTTC; CDR3aa: CASSLRTQGGYTF
d_gene: .; v_gene: TRBV5-4; abundance: .; j_gene: TRBJ1-1; CDR3nt: TGTGCCAGCAGGGGGACATCTAACACTGAAGCTTTCTTT; CDR3aa: CASRGTSNTEAFF
d_gene: TRBD1; v_gene: TRBV19; abundance: .; j_gene: TRBJ1-5; CDR3nt: TGTGCCAGTAGATCCCGGGACAGGGCCAATCAGCCCCAGCATTTT; CDR3aa: CASRSRDRANQPQHF
d_gene: .; v_gene: TRBV4-1; abundance: .; j_gene: TRBJ1-5; CDR3nt: TGCGCCAGCAGCCATCGTCAGGGCGTCAATCAGCCCCAGCATTTT; CDR3aa: CASSHRQGVNQPQHF